This TCR beta chain was retrieved from a study of cytomegalovirus exposure and HLA in healthy donors. This clone appeared once. With 0 bases removed from V and 0 bases from J, the gap between germline ends came to 6 bases. CDR3 size: 14 residues. Germline-derived CDR1 and CDR2 are SGHRS and YFSETQ. Profiled with immunoSEQ multiplex PCR; TCRdb holds only in-frame clones, not every one. The table lists about 73,000 clones, about 94% of them singletons. The clonotype originates from a young woman in good health and CMV-seronegative. The chain links TRBV5-1 to TRBJ1-2, with TRBD1 as a possible D gene (6 bases). The sequenced material came from PBMCs. In DNA, the CDR3 is TGCGCCAGCAGCTTGGAGGGGGCTAACTATGGCTACACCTTC. It is translated as CASSLEGANYGYTF.